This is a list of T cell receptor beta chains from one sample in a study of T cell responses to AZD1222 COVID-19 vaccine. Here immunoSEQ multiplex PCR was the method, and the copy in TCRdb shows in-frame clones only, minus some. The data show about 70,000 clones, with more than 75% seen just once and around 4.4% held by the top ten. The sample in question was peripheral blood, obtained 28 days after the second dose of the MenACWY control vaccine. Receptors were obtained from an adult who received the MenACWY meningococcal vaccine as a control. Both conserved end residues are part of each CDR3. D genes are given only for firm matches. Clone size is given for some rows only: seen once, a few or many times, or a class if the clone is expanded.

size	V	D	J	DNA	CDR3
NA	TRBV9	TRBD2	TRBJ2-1	TGTGCCAGCAGCGTAGACGGGGGGGCGAACAATGAGCAGTTCTTC	CASSVDGGANNEQFF
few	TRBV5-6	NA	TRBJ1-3	TGTGCCAGCAGCCCTACCAGGACAGCAAGAAACACCATATATTTT	CASSPTRTARNTIYF
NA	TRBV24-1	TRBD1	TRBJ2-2	TGTGCCACCAGTGGACAGGGTAGTTATCGGGAGCTGTTTTTT	CATSGQGSYRELFF
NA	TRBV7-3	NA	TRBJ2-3	TGTGCCAGCAGCACACAGGGTAGCACAGATACGCAGTATTTT	CASSTQGSTDTQYF
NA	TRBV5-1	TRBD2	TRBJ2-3	TGCGCCAGCCGGACTAGCGGGAGGGATACGCAGTATTTT	CASRTSGRDTQYF
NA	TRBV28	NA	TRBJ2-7	TGTGCCAGCAGTTTAGGAGGCGAGCAGTACTTC	CASSLGGEQYF
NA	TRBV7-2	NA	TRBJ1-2	TGTGCCAGCAGCAGCAGGATCGGCTACACCTTC	CASSSRIGYTF
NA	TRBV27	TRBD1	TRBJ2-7	TGTGCCAGCAGTCCCGGACAGGGACGGAGCTCCTACGAGCAGTACTTC	CASSPGQGRSSYEQYF
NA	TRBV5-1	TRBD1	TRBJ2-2	TGCGCCAGCAGCTTGTTTGCAGGGGGCCACGGGAACACCGGGGAGCTGTTTTTT	CASSLFAGGHGNTGELFF
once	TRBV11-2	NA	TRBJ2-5	TGTGCCAGCAGCTACCAGGGGACCCAAGAGACCCAGTACTTC	CASSYQGTQETQYF
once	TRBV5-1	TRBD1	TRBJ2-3	TGCGCCAGCAGCTCCGGACAGGGAACAGATACGCAGTATTTT	CASSSGQGTDTQYF
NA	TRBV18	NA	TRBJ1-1	TGTGCCAGCTCACCACGGGAGAGGATGAACACTGAAGCTTTCTTT	CASSPRERMNTEAFF
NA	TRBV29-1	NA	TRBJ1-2	TGCAGCGTTGAACAGAACTATGGCTACACCTTC	CSVEQNYGYTF
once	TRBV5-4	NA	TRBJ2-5	TGTGCCAGCAGCTCCCCGGGGGAAGAGACCCAGTACTTC	CASSSPGEETQYF
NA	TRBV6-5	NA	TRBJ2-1	TGTGCCAGCAGTCCCCGCAGGGCTCTCATCAATGAGCAGTTCTTC	CASSPRRALINEQFF
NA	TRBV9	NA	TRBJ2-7	TGTGCCAGCAGCGTAGAAGCGGGCTCCTACGAGCAGTACTTC	CASSVEAGSYEQYF
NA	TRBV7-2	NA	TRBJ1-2	TGTGCCAGCAGCCCCGGGGGGGGAACGAACTATGGCTACACCTTC	CASSPGGGTNYGYTF
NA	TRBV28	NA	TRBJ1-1	TGTGCCAGCGGAACAGTGAACACTGAAGCTTTCTTT	CASGTVNTEAFF
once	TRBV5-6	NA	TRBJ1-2	TGTGCCAGCAGCTTGTCGGGGCTCCATGGCTACACCTTC	CASSLSGLHGYTF
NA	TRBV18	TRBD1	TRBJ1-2	TGTGCCAGCTCACCAGAGGCTACAGGGGGCGCAAGTTACTATGGCTACACCTTC	CASSPEATGGASYYGYTF
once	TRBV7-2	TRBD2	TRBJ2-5	TGTGCCAGCAGACCGCCACCTGAGCGGGGGCAAGAGACCCAGTACTTC	CASRPPPERGQETQYF
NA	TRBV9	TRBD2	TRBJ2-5	TGTGCCAGCAGCGAGAGAGCGGGGCTAGCGGGGGGTTACCAAGAGACCCAGTACTTC	CASSERAGLAGGYQETQYF
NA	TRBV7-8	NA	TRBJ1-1	TGTGCCAGCAGCCTAAAACGACAGTTGAACACTGAAGCTTTCTTT	CASSLKRQLNTEAFF
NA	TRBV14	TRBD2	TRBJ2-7	TGTGCCAGCAGCCGCAGACTAGCGGGAGATAACGAGCAGTACTTC	CASSRRLAGDNEQYF
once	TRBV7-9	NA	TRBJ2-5	TGTGCCAGCACACTAGGGAAAGAGACCCAGTACTTC	CASTLGKETQYF
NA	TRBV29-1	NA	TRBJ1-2	TGCAGCGTTGAACCTTGGTGGGGGGCTGGCTACACCTTC	CSVEPWWGAGYTF
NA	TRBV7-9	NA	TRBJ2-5	TGTGCCAGCAGCTTGTCCCCTGGGCAAGAGACCCAGTACTTC	CASSLSPGQETQYF
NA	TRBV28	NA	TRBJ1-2	TGTGCCAGCAGGCCGCAGGCCCTTAACTATGGCTACACCTTC	CASRPQALNYGYTF
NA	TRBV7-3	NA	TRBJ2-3	TGTGCCAGCAGCCTGGTGGGGTCTAGCACAGATACGCAGTATTTT	CASSLVGSSTDTQYF
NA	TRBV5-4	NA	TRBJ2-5	TGTGCCAGCAGCTTGATGGGACGCGGCTACCAAGAGACCCAGTACTTC	CASSLMGRGYQETQYF
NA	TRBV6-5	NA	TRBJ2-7	TGTGCCAGCGTATCCGGGTCTTCAGGCGACGAGCAGTACTTC	CASVSGSSGDEQYF
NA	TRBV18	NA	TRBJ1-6	TGTGCCAGCTCACTGGCGTCGGGGTCGGGTAATTCACCCCTCCACTTT	CASSLASGSGNSPLHF
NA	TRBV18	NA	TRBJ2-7	TGTGCCAGCTCGCTCCGGGAGTATAGCGGCGAGCAGTACTTC	CASSLREYSGEQYF
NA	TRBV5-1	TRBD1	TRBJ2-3	TGCGCCAGCAGCTCGGGACAGGGGGTCGCAGATACGCAGTATTTT	CASSSGQGVADTQYF
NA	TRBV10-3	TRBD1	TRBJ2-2	TGTGCCATCAGTGAGTCTGTGGGACAGGGGAACACCGGGGAGCTGTTTTTT	CAISESVGQGNTGELFF
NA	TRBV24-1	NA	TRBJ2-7	TGTGCCACCAGTGATGGAGGAGGGTCCGGACAGGTTTCCTACGAGCAGTACTTC	CATSDGGGSGQVSYEQYF
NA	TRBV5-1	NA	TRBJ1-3	TGCGCCAGCAGCCCCAGAGAAAGCTCTGGAAACACCATATATTTT	CASSPRESSGNTIYF
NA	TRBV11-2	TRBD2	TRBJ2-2	TGTGCCAGCAGCTTAGAGCGGGAGTCTGTGCTGTTTTTT	CASSLERESVLFF
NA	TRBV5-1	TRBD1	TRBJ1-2	TGCGCCAGCAGCTCGGGACAGGGTGACGGCTACACCTTC	CASSSGQGDGYTF